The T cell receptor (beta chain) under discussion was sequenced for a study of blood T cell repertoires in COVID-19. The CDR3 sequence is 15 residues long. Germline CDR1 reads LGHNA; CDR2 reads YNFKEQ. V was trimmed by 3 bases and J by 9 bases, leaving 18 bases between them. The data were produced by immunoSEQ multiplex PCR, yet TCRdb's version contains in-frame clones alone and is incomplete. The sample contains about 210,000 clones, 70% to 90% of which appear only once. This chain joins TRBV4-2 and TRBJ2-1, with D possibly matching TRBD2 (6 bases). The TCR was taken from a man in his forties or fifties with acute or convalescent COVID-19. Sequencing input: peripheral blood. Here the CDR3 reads CASSQDAEAGVEQFF. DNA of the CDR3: TGTGCCAGCAGCCAGGACGCAGAAGCGGGCGTTGAGCAGTTCTTC.